These 15 T cell receptor beta chains came from one sample sequenced in a study of blood T cell repertoires in COVID-19. TCRdb's copy holds only in-frame clones and misses some; the assay was immunoSEQ multiplex PCR. This table has a few hundred thousand clones, approximately 90% appearing once. Sequenced sample: peripheral blood. These receptors were obtained from a woman in her 30s with COVID-19, enrolled during active disease.

The chain uses TRBV15 and TRBJ2-4; D gene uncertain. The CDR3 covers 18 residues. Trimming stripped 3 bases from V and 0 bases from J, with 18 bases between. In germline, CDR1 is LNHNV, CDR2 YYDKDF (reference sequence). The CDR3 coding sequence is TGTGCCACCAGCAGTGAGGTTCCGTGGAAACTAGCCAAAAACATTCAGTACTTC. As protein: CATSSEVPWKLAKNIQYF.

The V call is TRBV6-5, the J call TRBJ2-3; 9 bases are shared with TRBD1. The CDR3 is made up of 15 amino acids. The junction had 7 bases not matched to a gene; V was cut back by 7 bases and J by 2 bases. CDR1 is MNHEY, CDR2 SVGAGI, per germline. CDR3 protein: CASNKQGANTDTQYF. The CDR3 region has the DNA TGTGCCAGCAACAAACAGGGGGCGAACACAGATACGCAGTATTTT.

This rearrangement joins TRBV6-1 to TRBJ1-5; weak D call: TRBD1 (6 bases). With 3 bases removed from V and 4 bases from J, the gap between germline ends came to 13 bases. Germline values: CDR1 MNHNS, CDR2 SASEGT. The CDR3 covers 15 residues. CDR3 nucleotide sequence: TGTGCCAGCAGTGATTGGGGGGGCTCGAATCAGCCCCAGCATTTT. Translated, it gives CASSDWGGSNQPQHF.

The chain joins TRBV11-3 to TRBJ2-3, with D perhaps matching TRBD2 (6 bases). From germline, CDR1 is SGHNT and CDR2 YENEEA. This CDR3 region has 14 residues. V dropped 1 base and J dropped 5 bases, with 10 bases sitting between them. CDR3 nucleotide sequence: TGTGCCAGCAGCTTAGTTAGCGGAGTAGATACGCAGTATTTT. Its protein is CASSLVSGVDTQYF.

This chain links TRBV19 with TRBJ1-1; D is undetermined. CDR3 length: 14 residues. With 3 bases removed from V and 1 base from J, the gap between germline ends came to 9 bases. Germline CDR1 LNHDA, CDR2 SQIVND (reference sequence). The CDR3 coding sequence is TGTGCCAGTAGTATCGGTTCCCAGAACACTGAAGCTTTCTTT. Translated, it gives CASSIGSQNTEAFF.

This clone was seen a handful of times. The chain recombines TRBV27 with TRBJ2-7; D possibly corresponds to TRBD1 (6 bases). The CDR3 consists of 13 residues. V was trimmed by 4 bases and J by 4 bases, leaving 11 bases between them. Germline V gene sequence: CDR1 MNHEY, CDR2 SMNVEV (reference sequence). CDR3 amino acids: CASSSTTGYEQYF. The CDR3 DNA sequence: TGTGCCAGCAGTTCCACTACAGGGTACGAGCAGTACTTC.

The chain carries TRBV6-5 and TRBJ1-1, with 7 nucleotides matching TRBD1. The CDR3 runs to 13 residues. J gave up 1 base and V 10 bases, and 6 bases lay outside the gene matches. Germline CDR1 is MNHEY and CDR2 is SVGAGI. The CDR3, as DNA: TGTGCCATTTCGACAGGGTGGAACACTGAAGCTTTCTTT. It encodes CAISTGWNTEAFF.

As to this clone: In the same sample, other DNA sequences code for this CDR3. The chain combines TRBV5-1 with TRBJ1-5; D unresolved. The CDR3 has 13 residues. Deletions cut 0 bases from V and 4 bases from J, with 5 bases between. Germline values: CDR1 SGHRS, CDR2 YFSETQ. CDR3 nucleotides: TGCGCCAGCAGCTTGGCCCTAAATCAGCCCCAGCATTTT. Translating gives CASSLALNQPQHF.

The chain couples TRBV29-1 to TRBJ2-5, with 7 bases aligning to TRBD2. CDR3 length equals 14 residues. Germline V gene lookup returns CDR1 SQVTM and CDR2 ANQGSEA. V was clipped by 3 bases and J by 4 bases; unmatched bases: 8. In DNA form, the CDR3 reads TGCAGCGTTGAGATGCTGGGGGGGGGAGAGACCCAGTACTTC. Its translation: CSVEMLGGGETQYF.

The rearrangement joins TRBV4-1 to TRBJ2-7, with D perhaps TRBD2 (6 bases). Trimming removed 4 bases from V and 0 bases from J, with 13 bases in between. The germline V gene encodes CDR1 MGHRA and CDR2 YSYEKL. The CDR3 consists of 15 residues. The CDR3 sequence is CASSLGGGVSYEQYF. Here the CDR3 DNA reads TGCGCCAGCAGCCTGGGGGGAGGTGTCTCCTACGAGCAGTACTTC.

V and J are TRBV7-2 and TRBJ1-6, with D possibly TRBD1 on 6 matching bases. Trimming removed 5 bases at V and 5 bases at J, with 13 bases between. Germline assignment: CDR1 SGHTA and CDR2 FQGNSA. This CDR3 has 15 amino acids. CDR3 DNA sequence: TGTGCCAGCAGCGCCCGCAGGGGAAATAATTCACCCCTCCACTTT. It codes for CASSARRGNNSPLHF.

This clone was counted once. The CDR3 coding sequence is TGTGCCAGCAGCTTAGCCCCCCCCGGGGTCAGCACAGATACGCAGTATTTT. It translates to CASSLAPPGVSTDTQYF. J is TRBJ2-3 and V is TRBV7-8; possible D gene TRBD2, 5 bases. The germline CDR1 and CDR2 sequences are SGHVS and FQNEAQ. This CDR3 spans 17 amino acids. V shed 0 bases and J shed 0 bases, with 13 bases lying between them. Complete variable domain (other parts from reference TRBV7-8 and TRBJ2-3): GAGVSQSPRYKVAKRGQDVALRCDPISGHVSLFWYQQALGQGPEFLTYFQNEAQLDKSGLPSDRFFAERPEGSVSTLKIQRTQQEDSAVYLCASSLAPPGVSTDTQYFGPGTRLTVL.

This chain joins TRBV4-2 and TRBJ2-6, with 7 positions matching TRBD1. The CDR3 is 18 residues long. Germline V gene lookup returns CDR1 LGHNA and CDR2 YNFKEQ. V shed 1 base and J 0 bases; nucleotides not matched to a gene: 6. DNA of the CDR3: TGTGCCAGCAGCCAAGTGGGGGCAGGGGGCTCTGGGGCCAACGTCCTGACTTTC. This translates into CASSQVGAGGSGANVLTF.

This clone has just a few counts. J is TRBJ2-3 and V is TRBV2; weak D call: TRBD2 (5 bases). V lost 10 bases to trimming and J lost 0 bases, with 14 bases between them. There are 14 residues in the CDR3. The V gene's germline CDR1 is SNHLY and CDR2 FYNNEI. The CDR3 region is CATAGSASTDTQYF. The DNA for the CDR3 is TGTGCCACCGCGGGCAGCGCTAGCACAGATACGCAGTATTTT.

The rearrangement uses TRBV27 and TRBJ1-5, with D uncertain. In germline, CDR1 is MNHEY, CDR2 SMNVEV (reference sequence). This CDR3 contains 15 residues. Trimming shortened V by 8 bases and J by 2 bases, and 16 bases separated the two germline ends. For the CDR3, the DNA is TGTGCCAGCCGGGGTGGGTCATTAGGCAATCAGCCCCAGCATTTT. Translating gives CASRGGSLGNQPQHF.